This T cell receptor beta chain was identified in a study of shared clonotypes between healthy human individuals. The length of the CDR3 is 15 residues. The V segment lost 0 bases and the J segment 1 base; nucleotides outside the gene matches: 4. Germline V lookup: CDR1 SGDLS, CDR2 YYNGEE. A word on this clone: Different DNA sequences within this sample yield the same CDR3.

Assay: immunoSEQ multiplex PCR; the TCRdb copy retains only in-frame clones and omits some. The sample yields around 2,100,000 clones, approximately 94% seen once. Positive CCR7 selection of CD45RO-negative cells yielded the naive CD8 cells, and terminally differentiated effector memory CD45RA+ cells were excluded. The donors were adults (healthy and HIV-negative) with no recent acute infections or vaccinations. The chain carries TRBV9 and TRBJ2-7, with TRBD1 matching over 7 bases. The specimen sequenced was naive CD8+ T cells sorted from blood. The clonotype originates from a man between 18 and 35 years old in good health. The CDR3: CASSVEGTASYEQYF. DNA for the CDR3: TGTGCCAGCAGCGTAGAAGGGACAGCGTCCTACGAGCAGTACTTC.